This TCR beta chain stems from a study of blood T cell repertoires in COVID-19. Assay used: immunoSEQ multiplex PCR; TCRdb lists only in-frame clones, some missing. In the table there are approximately 280,000 clones, around 89% of which are singletons. Per germline, CDR1 SGHRS and CDR2 YFSETQ. The CDR3 has 14 amino acids. Trimming at V came to 5 bases and at J to 6 bases, leaving 9 bases not matched to a gene. The sequenced material came from peripheral blood. J is TRBJ1-2 and V is TRBV5-1; TRBD1 agrees at 8 bases. The sequence came from a man aged 35-49 years with acute or convalescent COVID-19. The CDR3 is CASRRGQELDGYTF. CDR3 in DNA: TGCGCCAGCAGGCGGGGACAGGAATTGGATGGCTACACCTTC.